Listed below are T cell receptor beta chains from one sample, sequenced in a study of cytomegalovirus exposure and HLA in healthy donors. Using immunoSEQ multiplex PCR, the repertoire was profiled, and TCRdb retains in-frame clones only, with some absent. Of over 150,000 clones listed, roughly 80% are singletons. Sequencing was performed on PBMCs. The source is a woman in her twenties or thirties in good health and CMV-seronegative. CDR3s include the opening cysteine and the closing phenylalanine or tryptophan. A D gene is named only where the DNA matches it firmly. The size field is filled for only some rows; it gives once, few, many or a size class.

TRBJ2-7 | NA | TRBV5-6 | TRBD1 | CASSPGTGREQYF | TGTGCCAGCAGCCCCGGGACAGGGCGCGAGCAGTACTTC
TRBJ1-6 | NA | TRBV10-2 | TRBD1 | CASSESGRGSPLHF | TGCGCCAGCAGTGAGTCAGGCAGGGGGTCACCCCTCCACTTT
TRBJ1-4 | NA | TRBV9 | NA | CASSSGRGHEKLFF | TGTGCCAGCAGCTCGGGGAGGGGTCATGAAAAACTGTTTTTT
TRBJ1-5 | NA | TRBV6-1 | NA | CASSEGVGERPQHF | TGTGCCAGCAGTGAAGGGGTAGGGGAAAGGCCCCAGCATTTT
TRBJ1-2 | NA | TRBV6-5 | NA | CASSLTRVGYGYTF | TGTGCCAGCAGTTTGACCAGGGTCGGCTATGGCTACACCTTC
TRBJ1-2 | NA | TRBV30 | NA | CAWSPQDRSHGYPF | TGTGCCTGGAGCCCCCAGGACAGATCTCATGGCTACCCCTTC
TRBJ1-1 | NA | TRBV5-4 | NA | CASSFISGVWGTEAFF | TGTGCCAGCAGCTTTATTTCAGGGGTCTGGGGCACTGAAGCTTTCTTT
TRBJ1-5 | NA | TRBV5-8 | TRBD1 | CASSLATGGNQPQHF | TGTGCCAGCAGCTTGGCTACAGGGGGCAATCAGCCCCAGCATTTT
TRBJ2-1 | NA | TRBV2 | TRBD1 | CASSELDRGRFF | TGTGCCAGCAGTGAGCTCGACAGGGGACGATTCTTC
TRBJ1-4 | once | TRBV15 | NA | CATSRERIGQNNEKLFF | TGTGCCACCAGCAGAGAGAGAATCGGACAGAATAATGAAAAACTGTTTTTT
TRBJ1-1 | NA | TRBV14 | NA | CASSHPFSRRTNTEAFF | TGTGCCAGCAGCCACCCATTCTCTAGAAGAACTAACACTGAAGCTTTCTTT
TRBJ1-1 | NA | TRBV9 | NA | CASSVELGGEAFF | TGTGCCAGCAGCGTAGAACTTGGGGGGGAAGCTTTCTTT
TRBJ1-1 | NA | TRBV7-9 | NA | CSSSLAGWEDTEAFF | TGTTCCAGCAGCTTAGCGGGGTGGGAGGACACTGAAGCTTTCTTT
TRBJ1-4 | NA | TRBV18 | TRBD1 | CASSPDRVSEKLFF | TGTGCCAGCTCACCGGACAGGGTTAGTGAAAAACTGTTTTTT
TRBJ2-1 | once | TRBV7-2 | NA | CASSPGYYNEQFF | TGTGCCAGCAGCCCGGGGTACTACAATGAGCAGTTCTTC
TRBJ2-5 | NA | TRBV28 | TRBD1 | CASSSVRGTLYQETQYF | TGTGCCAGCAGTTCCGTCAGGGGGACCCTGTACCAAGAGACCCAGTACTTC
TRBJ1-2 | NA | TRBV5-1 | TRBD1 | CASRKTGQGSYGYTF | TGCGCCAGCAGAAAAACGGGACAGGGCAGCTATGGCTACACCTTC
TRBJ2-7 | NA | TRBV29-1 | TRBD1 | CSTRQGLGEQYF | TGCAGCACACGACAGGGCTTAGGCGAGCAGTACTTC
TRBJ2-1 | NA | TRBV20-1 | NA | CSATGYNEQFF | TGCAGTGCTACGGGGTACAATGAGCAGTTCTTC
TRBJ2-7 | NA | TRBV11-1 | NA | CATKGVSSYEQYF | TGTGCCACTAAGGGGGTCAGCTCCTACGAGCAGTACTTC
TRBJ2-7 | NA | TRBV28 | NA | CASSLMFGEQYF | TGTGCCAGCAGTTTGATGTTCGGTGAGCAGTACTTC
TRBJ2-7 | NA | TRBV6-6 | NA | CASSYSFVVDSYEQYF | TGTGCCAGCAGTTACTCGTTTGTTGTAGACTCCTACGAGCAGTACTTC